The 10 T cell receptor beta chains reported below all come from one sample, sequenced in a study of T cells after yellow fever vaccination (dated by TCRdb to between 2017 and 2020). The method behind the library was 5' RACE. Instrument used: Illumina HiSeq 2500. Using fastp at Q25 and MiXCR, TCRdb reprocessed the public reads and kept productive beta chains. Under each unique CDR3 protein, matching rows form one entry showing the most common genes and DNA. This sample is represented by roughly 520,000 distinct CDR3 sequences; 21% of them were singletons. Together, the top ten hold 15% to 20% of the sample. According to the study, the label for this sample's treatment or condition signals: live attenuated yellow fever vaccine strain. Specimen: PBMCs, collected approximately 20 days after the first yellow fever vaccination. The receptors were sampled from a man younger than 35 who received the YFV17D yellow fever vaccine.

J is TRBJ2-1 and V is TRBV25-1; 8 nucleotides agree with TRBD2. V lost 4 bases and J lost 6; bases outside the gene matches: 23. CDR3 length: 20 amino acids. Germline V gene data show CDR1 as MGHDK and CDR2 as SYGVNS. CDR3 sequence reads: CASSGGLEMRVSRGGNEQFF. The CDR3, as DNA: TGTGCCAGCAGTGGGGGACTAGAGATGAGGGTCTCTCGCGGCGGCAATGAGCAGTTCTTC. Supplemented by reference TRBV25-1 and TRBJ2-1, the full variable domain reads EADIYQTPRYLVIGTGKKITLECSQTMGHDKMYWYQQDPGMELHLIHYSYGVNSTEKGDLSSESTVSRIRTEHFPLTLESARPSHTSQYLCASSGGLEMRVSRGGNEQFFGPGTRLTVL.

This clonotype came up many times. The V gene is TRBV10-3, the J gene TRBJ2-3; D might be TRBD2 (5 bases). The V gene lost 7 bases and the J gene lost 3 bases, with 11 bases spanning the gap. The CDR3 is 13 residues long. The germline V gene has CDR1 ENHRY and CDR2 SYGVKD. DNA for the CDR3: TGTGCCATCAATTCCGAGGGAACAGATACGCAGTATTTT. Translation gives CAINSEGTDTQYF.

Many counts were recorded for this clonotype. The V gene is TRBV28, the J gene TRBJ2-7; D may be TRBD2 (7 bases). The ends were cut back, 7 bases at V and 4 bases at J, with 17 bases in the middle. This CDR3 contains 14 residues. Per the germline V gene, CDR1 is MDHEN and CDR2 is SYDVKM. CDR3 amino acids: CASTMGGTPYEQYV. The CDR3, as DNA: TGTGCCAGCACGATGGGAGGGACACCTTACGAGCAGTACGTC.

V and J are TRBV12-3 or TRBV12-4 and TRBJ2-2; the match to TRBD2 covers 9 bases. The CDR3 is 15 residues long. V lost 3 bases and J lost 4; bases outside the gene matches: 3. Here the CDR3 reads CASSLLLAGTGELFF. The CDR3 coding sequence is TGTGCCAGCAGTTTGCTACTAGCGGGCACCGGGGAGCTGTTTTTT.

The rearrangement links TRBV9 to TRBJ2-3, with D possibly being TRBD2 (6 bases). This CDR3 is built from 15 residues. V lost 5 bases, J lost 3 bases, and 16 bases lay in between. Germline V gives CDR1 SGDLS, CDR2 YYNGEE. CDR3 loop: CASRLGGRETDTQYF. Here the CDR3 DNA reads TGTGCCAGCAGATTGGGGGGAAGGGAGACAGATACGCAGTATTTT.

This clonotype was seen at least ten times. J is TRBJ2-3 and V is TRBV7-9, with D perhaps being TRBD1 or TRBD2 (5 bases each). The V end lost 5 bases, the J end lost 6 bases, and 18 bases lay between the germline ends. CDR1 and CDR2 from the germline V gene are SEHNR and FQNEAQ (reference sequence). CDR3 length: 15 residues. The CDR3 protein is CASSDRGKGTDTQYF. CDR3 sequence (DNA): TGTGCCAGCAGCGATCGAGGCAAGGGGACGGATACGCAGTATTTT.

The chain is built from TRBV6-5 and TRBJ2-5, with 12 bases lining up with TRBD1. This CDR3 is 16 amino acids long. The V gene's germline CDR1 is MNHEY and CDR2 SVGAGI. V shed 3 bases, J shed 5 bases, and the junction held 7 bases outside the gene matches. Here the CDR3 reads CASSYRGTGGVETQYF. CDR3 coding DNA: TGTGCCAGCAGTTATAGGGGGACAGGGGGCGTGGAGACCCAGTACTTC.

The gene calls are TRBV7-2 and TRBJ2-3, with D possibly being TRBD2 (6 bases). The CDR3 extends over 13 amino acids. Trimming removed 4 bases at V and 5 bases at J, with 10 bases between. Germline CDR1 reads SGHTA; CDR2 reads FQGNSA. The CDR3 spells CASSSLALDTQYF. CDR3 bases: TGTGCCAGCAGCTCTCTAGCGTTAGATACGCAGTATTTT.

This clonotype has a count of ten or more. The chain employs TRBV4-3 and TRBJ2-3, with a tentative D call TRBD2 (5 bases). Trimming removed 0 bases from V and 0 bases from J, with 10 bases in between. Germline CDR1 and CDR2: LGHNA and YSLEER. This CDR3 is built from 16 residues. The CDR3 coding sequence is TGCGCCAGCAGCCAAGAAGATGGAGGTAGCACAGATACGCAGTATTTT. This translates into CASSQEDGGSTDTQYF.

This clonotype was found a few times. CDR3 residues: CASSWSGGPDTQYF. The CDR3, as DNA: TGTGCCAGCAGCTGGAGCGGGGGTCCAGATACGCAGTATTTT. The chain is built from TRBV7-8 and TRBJ2-3; 8 nucleotides match TRBD2. Losses at the gene ends were 4 bases for V and 4 bases for J; bases not matched to a gene: 4. CDR3 length: 14 residues. Germline V CDR1 and CDR2: SGHVS, FQNEAQ.